The 13 T cell receptor beta chains below were found in one sample sequenced in a study of T cells expressing NK-cell markers (TCRdb year 2020). The library came from 5' RACE. Instrument on record: Illumina HiSeq 2000. TCRdb reprocessed the raw reads; every CDR3 protein sequence is a single record, and DNA is not supplied. The sample's records list 300,000 or so distinct CDR3 sequences. The ten top clones hold roughly 4.2% of the sample. The sample taken for sequencing was blood T cells: a sorted CD56 or NKG2C T cell subset, CD4+ or CD8+ T cells, or bulk PBMC T cells (not recorded which). The receptor set was obtained from a woman aged 18-69 years in good health.

The V call is TRBV3-1, the J call TRBJ2-5. This CDR3 is 13 amino acids long. Germline CDR1 reads LGHDT; CDR2 reads YNNKEL (reference sequence). This CDR3 is CASSQVSGETQYF.

The J gene is TRBJ1-1, the V gene TRBV24-1; TCRdb's assignment of TRBD1 cannot be checked, as there is no DNA. Germline V CDR1 and CDR2: KGHDR, SFDVKD. The CDR3 has 13 residues. CDR3 region: CATSRGTNTEAFF.

The chain employs TRBV12-3 or TRBV12-4 and TRBJ2-7; the D gene TCRdb calls, TRBD2, cannot be checked with no DNA. The CDR3 covers 13 residues. The CDR3 protein is CASSLVQSTEQYF.

This chain connects TRBV5-1 to TRBJ2-1; TCRdb gives TRBD2 as the D gene, but with no DNA this cannot be confirmed. Germline V gives CDR1 SGHRS, CDR2 YFSETQ. This CDR3 has 17 amino acids. This chain's CDR3 is CASSLRRALAGINEQFF.

The genes are TRBV5-1 and TRBJ1-1; the TRBD1 assignment by TCRdb is unverifiable without DNA. The CDR3 spans 15 residues. In germline, CDR1 is SGHRS, CDR2 YFSETQ. The CDR3 here is CASSLGQRGDTEAFF.

The CDR3 region is CASSQNRGTDTQYF. This rearrangement joins TRBV4-1 to TRBJ2-3; the D call from TCRdb, TRBD1, cannot be confirmed without DNA. Germline-derived CDR1 and CDR2 are MGHRA and YSYEKL. CDR3 length: 14 amino acids.

The gene calls are TRBV20-1 and TRBJ2-5; TCRdb's D call of TRBD2 is untestable without DNA. The germline V gene has CDR1 DFQATT and CDR2 SNEGSKA (reference sequence). The CDR3 is made up of 15 amino acids. CDR3: CSATTTSGRGETQYF.

The genes are TRBV4-3 and TRBJ2-2; TCRdb's D call, TRBD1, is unchecked because there is no DNA. The CDR3 length is 15 residues. The germline V gene has CDR1 LGHNA and CDR2 YSLEER. The CDR3 here is CASSQGDHNTGELFF.

V usage is TRBV9 and J usage is TRBJ2-1. The CDR3 runs to 13 residues. Germline V gives CDR1 SGDLS, CDR2 YYNGEE. The CDR3 here is CASSGAWGNEQFF. The complete variable domain, with remaining parts taken from reference TRBV9 and TRBJ2-1, reads DSGVTQTPKHLITATGQRVTLRCSPRSGDLSVYWYQQSLDQGLQFLIQYYNGEERAKGNILERFSAQQFPDLHSELNLSSLELGDSALYFCASSGAWGNEQFFGPGTRLTVL.

J is TRBJ2-1 and V is TRBV27; TCRdb reports TRBD1, a call that lacks DNA to check it against. This CDR3 comprises 13 residues. The germline V gene has CDR1 MNHEY and CDR2 SMNVEV (reference sequence). The CDR3 here is CASSRRGINEQFF.

V and J are TRBV7-6 and TRBJ1-2; the D call of TRBD1 rests on TCRdb alone, since no DNA is present to check it. Per the germline V gene, CDR1 is SGHVS and CDR2 is FNYEAQ. The CDR3 totals 13 residues. CDR3 amino acids: CASSADGGGGYTF.

This rearrangement joins TRBV5-6 to TRBJ2-3; the TCRdb D gene call, TRBD1, has no DNA to confirm it. Germline lookup yields CDR1 SGHDT and CDR2 YYEEEE. The CDR3 has 15 amino acids. The CDR3 loop reads CASSLKQGFADTQYF.

This chain joins TRBV7-6 and TRBJ1-3; the D call from TCRdb, TRBD1, cannot be confirmed without DNA. Germline-derived CDR1 and CDR2 are SGHVS and FNYEAQ. The CDR3 is made up of 13 amino acids. CDR3 amino acids: CASSLSRQGAIYF.